Following are 22 T cell receptor beta chains from one sample sequenced in a study of blood T cells in healthy people across ages. Next came a second PCR, run for roughly 6 to 11 cycles, which used a sample-barcoded 5' primer along with a J-beta primer mix. TCRdb recomputed calls from the 5' RACE reads with MiXCR, one row per CDR3 protein. The repertoire holds about 930,000 distinct CDR3 sequences, with roughly 29% as singletons. A further study also used this sample, focusing on T cells of mothers and their children.

Source material: blood. The receptors stem from a woman aged 40 to 49 in good health.

The J gene is TRBJ2-1, the V gene TRBV14; 7 positions agree with TRBD2. Trimming at V came to 3 bases and at J to 7 bases, leaving 3 bases not matched to a gene. The CDR3 has 13 residues. Germline V gene sequence: CDR1 SGHDN, CDR2 FVKESK. For the CDR3, the DNA is TGTGCCAGCAGCCACCTACTAGCGAATGAGCAGTTCTTC. Translation: CASSHLLANEQFF.

This chain connects TRBV20-1 to TRBJ2-1; tentatively, D is TRBD2 (6 bases). Germline-derived CDR1 and CDR2 are DFQATT and SNEGSKA (reference sequence). The CDR3 has 13 amino acids. The germline V and J ends were trimmed by 6 bases and 2 bases, with 11 bases remaining between them. In DNA, the CDR3 is TGCAGTGCGGCGAGCGGGCCCTACAATGAGCAGTTCTTC. Its protein is CSAASGPYNEQFF.

The rearrangement joins TRBV30 to TRBJ2-1; tentative D call: TRBD1 (5 bases). The CDR3 has 13 amino acids. CDR1 and CDR2 (germline): GTSNPN, SVGIG (reference sequence). V lost 3 bases and J lost 6, with 12 bases in between. CDR3: CAWSREVPNEQFF. CDR3 nucleotides: TGTGCCTGGAGCAGGGAAGTTCCCAATGAGCAGTTCTTC.

This clonotype occurred many times. The chain joins TRBV29-1 to TRBJ1-2, with 7 bases aligning to TRBD1. The CDR3 contains 16 residues. Germline CDR1 reads SQVTM; CDR2 reads ANQGSEA. V trimming: 6 bases; J trimming: 8 bases; junction bases outside the gene matches: 21. In DNA form, the CDR3 reads TGCAGCGTGGATAGGCAACAGGGGCCCCACCGAGGAGGCTACACCTTC. Protein product: CSVDRQQGPHRGGYTF.

This rearrangement joins TRBV3-1 to TRBJ1-1, with D unclear. The germline gives CDR1 LGHDT, CDR2 YNNKEL (reference sequence). The CDR3 length is 15 residues. V shed 6 bases and J shed 1 base, with 15 bases lying between them. The CDR3 sequence: CASRHTGPENTEAFF. The CDR3 DNA follows: TGTGCCAGCAGACACACGGGCCCTGAGAACACTGAAGCTTTCTTT.

The rearrangement joins TRBV27 to TRBJ2-7; D gene uncertain. This CDR3 is 13 amino acids long. V was clipped by 6 bases and J by 3 bases, with 12 bases between them. CDR1 is MNHEY, CDR2 SMNVEV, per germline (reference sequence). The CDR3 coding sequence is TGTGCCAGCAGACCGGAACCTTACTACGAGCAGTACTTC. Residues: CASRPEPYYEQYF.

This clonotype has more than one count but fewer than ten. Possible read error: a much larger clone is one base away. This chain connects TRBV2 to TRBJ2-1; a possible D gene is TRBD1 (5 bases). Germline V CDR1 and CDR2: SNHLY, FYNNEI. Trimming pared 4 bases from V and 10 bases from J, leaving 14 bases between. The CDR3 is 13 amino acids. CDR3 residues: CASSAGLVGEQFF. CDR3 in DNA: TGTGCCAGCAGTGCAGGGTTAGTCGGCGAGCAGTTCTTC.

The chain uses TRBV11-2 and TRBJ1-1; D gene ambiguous. The CDR3 loop spans 18 amino acids. Trimming cost V 1 base and J 1 base, with 19 bases left between them. CDR1 and CDR2 from the germline V gene are SGHAT and FQNNGV. As DNA, the CDR3 is TGTGCCAGCAGCTTAGTGTCCGTGTCGCAAGGGAAGAACACTGAAGCTTTCTTT. Amino acids: CASSLVSVSQGKNTEAFF.

This clonotype was observed a single time. The chain has TRBV11-2 and TRBJ2-3; possibly TRBD2 for D (5 bases). This CDR3 spans 16 amino acids. The V gene lost 1 base and the J gene lost 5 bases, with 16 bases spanning the gap. Germline CDR1 SGHAT, CDR2 FQNNGV. CDR3 loop: CASSLAIARARDTQYF. CDR3 bases: TGTGCCAGCAGCTTAGCGATAGCGAGGGCGCGAGATACGCAGTATTTT.

This clonotype was seen at least ten times. The V call is TRBV30, the J call TRBJ2-7; D uncertain. Germline loops: CDR1 GTSNPN, CDR2 SVGIG (reference sequence). V was clipped by 4 bases and J by 5 bases, with 15 bases between them. The length of the CDR3 is 13 residues. CDR3 amino acids: CAWTVLGRDEQYF. The CDR3 region has the DNA TGTGCCTGGACGGTTTTAGGCAGAGACGAGCAGTACTTC.

This clonotype appeared many times. This chain joins TRBV5-1 and TRBJ2-1; D may be TRBD1 (5 bases). The CDR3 has 13 residues. Trimming removed 1 base from V and 5 bases from J, with 7 bases in between. Germline V gene data show CDR1 as SGHRS and CDR2 as YFSETQ. The CDR3 DNA is TGCGCCAGCAGCTTGAGGGGTCACAATGAGCAGTTCTTC. Translated, it gives CASSLRGHNEQFF.

This clonotype has ten or more counts. The chain links TRBV12-3 or TRBV12-4 to TRBJ2-3, with D perhaps being TRBD1 or TRBD2 (5 bases each). V was shortened by 10 bases and J by 6 bases, with 11 bases between the two germline ends. CDR3 size: 11 residues. The CDR3 spells CAIPWGDTQYF. The CDR3 DNA follows: TGTGCCATCCCTTGGGGGGATACGCAGTATTTT.

This clonotype was seen a handful of times. The rearrangement links TRBV9 to TRBJ2-1, with 10 bases matching TRBD2. Germline CDR1 is SGDLS and CDR2 is YYNGEE. This CDR3 is 15 amino acids long. The ends lost 3 bases at V and 8 bases at J; junction bases unmatched: 8. The CDR3: CASSESGGAFYEQFF. The CDR3 bases are TGTGCCAGCAGCGAGAGCGGGGGGGCCTTCTATGAGCAGTTCTTC.

This clonotype was detected many times. The chain is built from TRBV6-4 and TRBJ2-6; D is uncertain. Germline loops: CDR1 MRHNA, CDR2 SNTAGT. This CDR3 is 14 amino acids long. The V end was cut by 6 bases, the J end by 0 bases, with 6 bases between. The CDR3 loop reads CASSVDSGANVLTF. For the CDR3, the DNA is TGTGCCAGCAGCGTTGACTCTGGGGCCAACGTCCTGACTTTC.

V and J are TRBV25-1 and TRBJ1-1, with 7 bases that match TRBD1. Trimming at V came to 1 base and at J to 5 bases, leaving 7 bases not matched to a gene. CDR1 and CDR2 from the germline V gene are MGHDK and SYGVNS. The CDR3 has 15 residues. The CDR3 is CASSESGRGSTEAFF. The CDR3 DNA reads TGTGCCAGCAGTGAATCTGGCAGGGGGAGTACTGAAGCTTTCTTT. Using reference TRBV25-1 and TRBJ1-1 for the parts outside the CDR3, the full variable domain is EADIYQTPRYLVIGTGKKITLECSQTMGHDKMYWYQQDPGMELHLIHYSYGVNSTEKGDLSSESTVSRIRTEHFPLTLESARPSHTSQYLCASSESGRGSTEAFFGQGTRLTVV.

In its sample, this clonotype was seen many times. This chain uses TRBV2 with TRBJ2-7; D remains unclear. Germline CDR1 is SNHLY and CDR2 is FYNNEI. V gave up 1 base and J gave up 3 bases, with 1 base separating them. There are 11 residues in the CDR3. CDR3 loop: CASSEDYEQYF. The CDR3 bases are TGTGCCAGCAGTGAAGACTACGAGCAGTACTTC.

The genes are TRBV7-2 and TRBJ1-2, with TRBD1 as a possible D gene (5 bases). Germline CDR1 is SGHTA and CDR2 is FQGNSA. Trimming stripped 1 base from V and 4 bases from J, with 13 bases between. The length of the CDR3 is 15 residues. CDR3 protein: CASSLEAGWSYGYTF. DNA for the CDR3: TGTGCCAGCAGCTTAGAGGCAGGGTGGTCCTATGGCTACACCTTC. The whole variable domain, remainder taken from reference TRBV7-2 and TRBJ1-2, is GAGVSQSPSNKVTEKGKDVELRCDPISGHTALYWYRQSLGQGLEFLIYFQGNSAPDKSGLPSDRFSAERTGGSVSTLTIQRTQQEDSAVYLCASSLEAGWSYGYTFGSGTRLTVV.

The chain joins TRBV12-3 or TRBV12-4 to TRBJ2-3; possibly TRBD2 for D (6 bases). V was trimmed by 6 bases and J by 2 bases, leaving 9 bases between them. This CDR3 comprises 13 residues. CDR3 nucleotide sequence: TGTGCCAGCAGCTGGGGGGACACAGATACGCAGTATTTT. Residues: CASSWGDTDTQYF.

Points on this clonotype: A much larger clone is a single base away; this may be a read error. The chain is built from TRBV29-1 and TRBJ2-7, with TRBD2 matching 8 bases. CDR1 is SQVTM, CDR2 ANQGSEA, per germline. The CDR3 sequence is 14 residues long. The J segment lost 5 bases and the V segment lost 3 bases, leaving 9 bases of the junction unmatched. The CDR3 region is CSVDGTRGSHEQYF. CDR3 sequence (DNA): TGCAGCGTTGACGGGACTAGGGGTTCCCACGAGCAGTACTTC.

Here the CDR3 DNA reads TGCGCCAGCAGCTTTTCTCCTCTAGCGAATGAGCAGTTCTTC. Translating gives CASSFSPLANEQFF. V gene TRBV5-1 combines with J gene TRBJ2-1; TRBD2 might be the D (6 bases). Trimming took 2 bases from V and 7 from J, leaving 13 bases between them. CDR1 and CDR2 (germline): SGHRS, YFSETQ. The CDR3 is 14 residues long.

Only a few counts were recorded for this clonotype. The chain carries TRBV12-3 or TRBV12-4 and TRBJ2-7, with D possibly being TRBD2 (6 bases). Matching the DNA end better, TRBJ2-5 makes the J call doubtful. The CDR3 contains 15 residues. CDR3 sequence: CASSLRGLTSETQYF. Written as DNA, the CDR3 is TGTGCCAGCAGTTTAAGGGGACTCACCTCGGAGACCCAGTACTTC.

Comment on this clonotype: A much larger clonotype is one base distant, so this may be a read error. The J gene is TRBJ2-3, the V gene TRBV5-1; TRBD1 matches at 7 bases. From germline, CDR1 is SGHRS and CDR2 YFSETQ. The CDR3 loop spans 14 amino acids. The CDR3 DNA reads TGCACCAGCAGCACCGGACAGGGCACAGATACGCAGTATTTT. It translates to CTSSTGQGTDTQYF.